These 17 T cell receptor beta chains originate from one sample sequenced in a study of identical twins (TCRdb year 2016). Library construction relied on 5' RACE. The sample was run on an Illumina HiSeq 2000. Starting from the raw public reads, TCRdb applied fastp trimming at Q25, assembled clones with MiXCR and retained in-frame beta chains. Under each unique CDR3 protein, matching rows form one entry showing the most common genes and DNA. The sample table lists 1.5 million to 2 million distinct CDR3 sequences, around 33% of them with a count of one. Under 0.35% of the sample is taken by the ten largest. The sample comprised cord blood. The receptors were sampled from a newborn girl in good health.

The chain carries TRBV6-5 and TRBJ2-2; D possibly uses TRBD1 or TRBD2 (5 bases each). This CDR3 spans 14 amino acids. The V end was cut by 6 bases, the J end by 6 bases, with 14 bases between. Germline lookup yields CDR1 MNHEY and CDR2 SVGAGI. The CDR3, as DNA: TGTGCCAGCAGAGGGACCCTCTCCGCCGGGGAGCTGTTTTTT. It codes for CASRGTLSAGELFF.

This clonotype was detected only a few times. The rearrangement links TRBV5-1 to TRBJ2-1, with a weak D call TRBD2 (5 bases). In germline, CDR1 is SGHRS, CDR2 YFSETQ. V lost 1 base and J lost 6, with 8 bases in between. This CDR3 spans 13 amino acids. DNA of the CDR3: TGCGCCAGCAGCTTGTTAACTAGCAATGAGCAGTTCTTC. It codes for CASSLLTSNEQFF.

The CDR3 sequence: CASTNRQGANYGYTF. The CDR3, as DNA: TGTGCCAGCACAAACCGACAGGGGGCTAACTATGGCTACACCTTC. This chain links TRBV12-3 or TRBV12-4 with TRBJ1-2; 9 bases map to TRBD1. V dropped 7 bases and J dropped 0; count of bases not matched to a gene: 6. This CDR3 region has 15 residues.

The chain joins TRBV5-1 to TRBJ2-1, with D possibly TRBD1 on 8 matching bases. V lost 5 bases to trimming and J lost 2 bases, with 14 bases between them. The CDR3 totals 15 residues. Looked up from germline, CDR1 is SGHRS and CDR2 is YFSETQ. The CDR3, as DNA: TGCGCCAGCAGAAGCGGGACAGGTCCCTACAATGAGCAGTTCTTC. This encodes CASRSGTGPYNEQFF.

The V and J genes are TRBV4-2 and TRBJ1-2, with D hard to call. Deletions cut 4 bases from V and 0 bases from J, with 12 bases between. The CDR3 runs 15 residues. Germline CDR1 LGHNA, CDR2 YNFKEQ. CDR3 in DNA: TGTGCCAGCAGCCCCCAGGACTTCTCTAACTATGGCTACACCTTC. This sequence encodes CASSPQDFSNYGYTF.

This chain connects TRBV5-4 to TRBJ2-3; D remains unclear. Trimming left V 0 bases short and J 3 bases short, with 11 bases between. Per germline, CDR1 SGHNT and CDR2 YYREEE (reference sequence). This CDR3 contains 15 residues. CDR3 sequence reads: CASSLGRYTTDTQYF. The CDR3 DNA reads TGTGCCAGCAGCTTGGGCCGGTACACGACAGATACGCAGTATTTT.

CDR3 protein: CSVEDLGLDQGAQYF. Written as DNA, the CDR3 is TGCAGCGTTGAAGATCTGGGGTTGGATCAGGGAGCGCAGTATTTT. V usage is TRBV29-1 and J usage is TRBJ2-3; either TRBD1 or TRBD2 may fit D (5 bases each). The V end was cut by 0 bases, the J end by 10 bases, with 20 bases between. CDR1 is SQVTM and CDR2 is ANQGSEA in the germline V gene. There are 15 residues in the CDR3.

This clonotype was counted only a few times. This chain connects TRBV5-1 to TRBJ2-5; TRBD1 or TRBD2 may be the D gene (5 bases each). CDR1 SGHRS and CDR2 YFSETQ come from the germline V gene. The CDR3 has 15 residues. V dropped 4 bases and J dropped 6 bases, with 19 bases sitting between them. Here the CDR3 reads CASSPEGTSRQTQYF. DNA of the CDR3: TGCGCCAGCAGCCCGGAAGGGACCTCTCGTCAGACCCAGTACTTC.

This clonotype has at least ten counts. The junction differs from germline at one of its ends, possibly a read error. The CDR3 sequence is CASSQDGEQYF. Here the CDR3 DNA reads TGCGCCAGCAGCCAAGATGGCGAGCAGTACTTC. This sequence joins TRBV3-1 and TRBJ2-7; D call uncertain. This CDR3 is built from 11 residues. The V gene's germline CDR1 is LGHDT and CDR2 YNNKEL (reference sequence).

The table lists this clonotype with a few counts. This chain joins TRBV5-1 and TRBJ2-3; 10 nucleotides match TRBD1. CDR3 size: 15 residues. CDR1 and CDR2 (germline): SGHRS, YFSETQ. The junction had 8 bases not matched to a gene; V was cut back by 4 bases and J by 6 bases. The CDR3 nucleotides are TGCGCCAGCAGCACCCAGACAGGGGGCAGGGATACGCAGTATTTT. This translates into CASSTQTGGRDTQYF.

The sample holds a few counts of this clonotype. CDR3 in amino acids: CASTEGLAPMGTDTQYF. The CDR3 bases are TGTGCCAGCACCGAGGGACTAGCTCCGATGGGGACAGATACGCAGTATTTT. This chain joins TRBV2 and TRBJ2-3, with 9 bases that match TRBD2. V shed 7 bases, J shed 3 bases, and the junction held 14 bases outside the gene matches. The CDR3 spans 17 residues. Germline V lookup: CDR1 SNHLY, CDR2 FYNNEI.

The sample holds many counts of this clonotype. This rearrangement joins TRBV5-1 to TRBJ2-7, with 7 bases identical to TRBD1. The germline V gene encodes CDR1 SGHRS and CDR2 YFSETQ. Losses at the gene ends were 0 bases for V and 3 bases for J; bases not matched to a gene: 6. There are 15 residues in the CDR3. The CDR3 spells CASSLGQGRSYEQYF. CDR3 coding DNA: TGCGCCAGCAGCTTGGGACAGGGTCGCAGCTACGAGCAGTACTTC.

V and J are TRBV12-3 or TRBV12-4 and TRBJ2-7; 10 positions match TRBD1. Germline trimming cut 2 bases from V and 4 bases from J; bases unmatched to any gene: 5. The length of the CDR3 is 15 residues. The CDR3 loop is CASSLRTGGYYEQYF. The CDR3 DNA is TGTGCCAGCAGTTTAAGGACAGGGGGGTATTACGAGCAGTACTTC.

The chain recombines TRBV20-1 with TRBJ1-2; D gene unclear. The CDR3 covers 14 residues. The V gene's germline CDR1 is DFQATT and CDR2 SNEGSKA (reference sequence). V was clipped by 2 bases and J by 6 bases, with 16 bases between them. This CDR3 is CSARQHGMWDGYTF. DNA for the CDR3: TGCAGTGCTAGACAACACGGAATGTGGGATGGCTACACCTTC.

This CDR3 is CASSSRGGWRGTDTQYF. CDR3 nucleotides: TGTGCCAGCAGCTCTCGGGGGGGCTGGAGAGGCACAGATACGCAGTATTTT. The chain combines TRBV7-2 with TRBJ2-3, with 8 bases matching TRBD2. Per germline, CDR1 SGHTA and CDR2 FQGNSA. The V and J ends lost 4 bases and 1 base, in that order; junction bases with no gene match: 10. The CDR3 contains 17 residues. The variable domain in full, completed from reference TRBV7-2 and TRBJ2-3, reads GAGVSQSPSNKVTEKGKDVELRCDPISGHTALYWYRQSLGQGLEFLIYFQGNSAPDKSGLPSDRFSAERTGGSVSTLTIQRTQQEDSAVYLCASSSRGGWRGTDTQYFGPGTRLTVL.

This chain uses TRBV6-6 with TRBJ2-5; D gene ambiguous. The DNA end is more similar to TRBJ2-1, so the J call may be wrong. In germline, CDR1 is MNHNY, CDR2 SVGAGI (reference sequence). The CDR3 extends over 17 amino acids. Here the CDR3 DNA reads TGTGCCAGCAGTTACCCCTCTGTGTTGAGCAGGCAAGAGACCCAGTTCTTC. This encodes CASSYPSVLSRQETQFF.

This clonotype has just a few counts. The chain is built from TRBV20-1 and TRBJ2-7, with TRBD2 matching 14 bases. Unmatched junction bases numbered 15, after V lost 3 bases and J lost 5 bases. Germline-derived CDR1 and CDR2 are DFQATT and SNEGSKA (reference sequence). The CDR3 is 18 amino acids. The CDR3 region has the DNA TGCAGTGCTAGGGGGGGGACTAGCGGGAGAGTTCCGACAGACGAGCAGTACTTC. Translated, it gives CSARGGTSGRVPTDEQYF.